Included here is one TCR beta chain sequence, with context. Its matching antigen is unknown. Each TCR library used 3500 ng of total RNA. TCRdb reprocessed the 5' RACE reads, with one entry per CDR3 protein and no DNA. The specimen's table records more than 300,000 distinct CDR3 sequences. Germline loops: CDR1 SNHLY, CDR2 FYNNEI. This CDR3 region has 14 residues. These data belong to a study of monozygotic twins with inflammatory bowel disease. Study conclusions and caveats: The analysis failed to separate different T cell subtypes.

Unfractionated whole blood yielded total RNA, and T cells were not sorted. The gene calls are TRBV2 and TRBJ2-6; checking the TCRdb D call of TRBD1 is not possible without DNA. The receptor was derived from a human donor with ulcerative colitis or Crohn's disease, or a healthy co-twin of an affected twin (not recorded which). Sequencing used blood. The CDR3: CATDVRSGANVLTF.